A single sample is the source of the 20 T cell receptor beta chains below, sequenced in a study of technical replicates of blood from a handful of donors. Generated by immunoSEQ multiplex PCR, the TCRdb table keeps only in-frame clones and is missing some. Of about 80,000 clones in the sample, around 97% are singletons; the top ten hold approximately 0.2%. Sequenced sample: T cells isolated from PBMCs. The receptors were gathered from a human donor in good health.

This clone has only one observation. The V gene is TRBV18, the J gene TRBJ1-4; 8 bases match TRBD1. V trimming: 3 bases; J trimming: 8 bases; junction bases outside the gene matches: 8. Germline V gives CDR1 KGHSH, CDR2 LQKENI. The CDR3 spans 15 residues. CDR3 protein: CASSPRQGKGEKLFF. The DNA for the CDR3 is TGTGCCAGCTCACCGCGACAGGGGAAAGGGGAAAAACTGTTTTTT.

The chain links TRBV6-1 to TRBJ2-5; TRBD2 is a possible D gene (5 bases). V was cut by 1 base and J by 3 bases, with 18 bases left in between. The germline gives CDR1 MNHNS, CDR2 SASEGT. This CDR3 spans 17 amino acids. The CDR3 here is CASSEGIRLRGKETQYF. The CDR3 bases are TGTGCCAGCAGTGAAGGTATCCGACTCCGAGGGAAAGAGACCCAGTACTTC.

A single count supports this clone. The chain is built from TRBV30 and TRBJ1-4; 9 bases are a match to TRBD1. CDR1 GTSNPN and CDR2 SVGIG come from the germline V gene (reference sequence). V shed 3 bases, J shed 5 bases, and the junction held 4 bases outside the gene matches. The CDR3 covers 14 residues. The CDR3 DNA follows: TGTGCCTGGAGAGCCGGGACAGGGAATGAAAAACTGTTTTTT. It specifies CAWRAGTGNEKLFF.

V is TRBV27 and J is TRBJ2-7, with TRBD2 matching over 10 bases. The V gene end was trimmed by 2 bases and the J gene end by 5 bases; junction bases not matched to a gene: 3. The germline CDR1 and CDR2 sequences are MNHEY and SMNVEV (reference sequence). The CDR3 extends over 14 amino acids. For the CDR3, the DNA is TGTGCCAGCAGTTTACTAGCGGGAGTCGACGAGCAGTACTTC. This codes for CASSLLAGVDEQYF.

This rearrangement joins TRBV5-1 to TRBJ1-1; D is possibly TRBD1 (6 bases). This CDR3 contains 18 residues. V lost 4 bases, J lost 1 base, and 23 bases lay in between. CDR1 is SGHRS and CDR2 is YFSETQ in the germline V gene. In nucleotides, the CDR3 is TGCGCCAGCAGCCCCGGGAGGTTCATGGGGGCCCAGAACACTGAAGCTTTCTTT. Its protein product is CASSPGRFMGAQNTEAFF.

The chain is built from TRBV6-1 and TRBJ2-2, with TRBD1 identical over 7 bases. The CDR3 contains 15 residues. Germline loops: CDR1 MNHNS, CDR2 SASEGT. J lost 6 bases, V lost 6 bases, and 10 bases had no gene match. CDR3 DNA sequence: TGTGCCAGCAGGGGGACGCGACAGGGCCCCGGGGAGCTGTTTTTT. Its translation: CASRGTRQGPGELFF.

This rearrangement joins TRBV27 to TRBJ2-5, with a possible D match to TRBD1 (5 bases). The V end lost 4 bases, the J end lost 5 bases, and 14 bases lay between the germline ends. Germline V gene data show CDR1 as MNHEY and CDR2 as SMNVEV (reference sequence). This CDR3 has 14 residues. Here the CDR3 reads CASSSFDSVETQYF. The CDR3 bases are TGTGCCAGCAGTTCTTTTGACAGCGTGGAGACCCAGTACTTC.

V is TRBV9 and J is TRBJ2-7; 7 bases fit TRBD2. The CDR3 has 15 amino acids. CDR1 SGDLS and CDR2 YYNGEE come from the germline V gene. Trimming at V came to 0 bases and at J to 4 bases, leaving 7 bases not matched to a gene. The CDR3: CASSVGVGGIYEQYF. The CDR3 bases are TGTGCCAGCAGCGTAGGTGTGGGAGGGATATACGAGCAGTACTTC. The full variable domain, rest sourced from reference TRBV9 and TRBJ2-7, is DSGVTQTPKHLITATGQRVTLRCSPRSGDLSVYWYQQSLDQGLQFLIQYYNGEERAKGNILERFSAQQFPDLHSELNLSSLELGDSALYFCASSVGVGGIYEQYFGPGTRLTVT.

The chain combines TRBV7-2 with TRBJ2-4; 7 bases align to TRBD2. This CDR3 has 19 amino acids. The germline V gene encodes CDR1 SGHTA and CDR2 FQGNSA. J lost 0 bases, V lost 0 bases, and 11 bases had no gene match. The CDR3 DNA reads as TGTGCCAGCAGCTTAGCGGAGACTAGCCATAAACTAGCCAAAAACATTCAGTACTTC. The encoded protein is CASSLAETSHKLAKNIQYF.

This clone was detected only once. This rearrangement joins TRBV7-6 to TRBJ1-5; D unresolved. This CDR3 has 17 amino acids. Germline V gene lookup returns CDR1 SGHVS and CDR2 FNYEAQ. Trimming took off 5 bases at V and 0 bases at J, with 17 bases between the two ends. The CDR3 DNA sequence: TGTGCCAGCAGCCCAAAGAGTGCAGGAACTAGCAATCAGCCCCAGCATTTT. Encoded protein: CASSPKSAGTSNQPQHF.

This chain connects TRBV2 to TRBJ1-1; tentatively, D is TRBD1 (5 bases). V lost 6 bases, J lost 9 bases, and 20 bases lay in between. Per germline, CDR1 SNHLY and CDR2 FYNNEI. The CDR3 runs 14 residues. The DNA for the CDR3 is TGTGCCAGCAGCGGCAGGGAGGGAATACAGAAAGCTTTCTTT. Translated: CASSGREGIQKAFF. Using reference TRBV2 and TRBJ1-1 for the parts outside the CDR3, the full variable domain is EPEVTQTPSHQVTQMGQEVILRCVPISNHLYFYWYRQILGQKVEFLVSFYNNEISEKSEIFDDQFSVERPDGSNFTLKIRSTKLEDSAMYFCASSGREGIQKAFFGQGTRLTVV.

DNA for the CDR3: TGTGCCACCAGCAGAGATCTAGACTCCTACGAGCAGTACTTC. This gives the protein CATSRDLDSYEQYF. This rearrangement joins TRBV15 to TRBJ2-7, with D uncertain. Germline V lookup: CDR1 LNHNV, CDR2 YYDKDF (reference sequence). CDR3 length: 14 amino acids. Trimming cost V 0 bases and J 0 bases, with 6 bases left between them.

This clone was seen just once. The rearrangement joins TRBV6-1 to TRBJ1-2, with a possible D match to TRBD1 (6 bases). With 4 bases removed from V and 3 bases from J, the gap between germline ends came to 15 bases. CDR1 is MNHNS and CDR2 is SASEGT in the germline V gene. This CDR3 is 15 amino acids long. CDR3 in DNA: TGTGCCAGCAGTGTCAATATGGGGACACACTATGGCTACACCTTC. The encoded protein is CASSVNMGTHYGYTF.

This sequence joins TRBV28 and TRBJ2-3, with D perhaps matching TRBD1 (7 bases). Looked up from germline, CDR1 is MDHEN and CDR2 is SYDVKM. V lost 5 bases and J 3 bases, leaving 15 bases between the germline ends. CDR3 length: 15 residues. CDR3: CASSRTGEVTDTQYF. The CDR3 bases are TGTGCCAGCAGTCGTACAGGGGAGGTTACAGATACGCAGTATTTT. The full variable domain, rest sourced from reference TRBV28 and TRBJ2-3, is DVKVTQSSRYLVKRTGEKVFLECVQDMDHENMFWYRQDPGLGLRLIYFSYDVKMKEKGDIPEGYSVSREKKERFSLILESASTNQTSMYLCASSRTGEVTDTQYFGPGTRLTVL.

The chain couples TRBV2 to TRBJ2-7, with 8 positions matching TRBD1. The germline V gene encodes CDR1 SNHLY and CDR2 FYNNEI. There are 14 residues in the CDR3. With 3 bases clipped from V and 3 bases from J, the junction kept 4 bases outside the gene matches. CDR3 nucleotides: TGTGCCAGCAGTGACGGACAGGGTTTCTACGAGCAGTACTTC. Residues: CASSDGQGFYEQYF.

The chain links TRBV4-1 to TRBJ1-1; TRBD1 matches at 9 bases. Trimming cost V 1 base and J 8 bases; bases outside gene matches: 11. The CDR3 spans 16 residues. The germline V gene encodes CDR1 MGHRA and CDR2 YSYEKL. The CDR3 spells CASSQVPRTGEREAFF. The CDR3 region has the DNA TGCGCCAGCAGCCAAGTTCCCCGGACAGGGGAAAGGGAAGCTTTCTTT.

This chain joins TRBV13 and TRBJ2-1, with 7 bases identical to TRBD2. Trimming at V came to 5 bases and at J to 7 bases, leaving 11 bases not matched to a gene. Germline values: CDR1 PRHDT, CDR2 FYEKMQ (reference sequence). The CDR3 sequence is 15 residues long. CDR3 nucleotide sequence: TGTGCCAGCAGCCCACCTAGCGGCAGCGCTAATGAGCAGTTCTTC. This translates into CASSPPSGSANEQFF.

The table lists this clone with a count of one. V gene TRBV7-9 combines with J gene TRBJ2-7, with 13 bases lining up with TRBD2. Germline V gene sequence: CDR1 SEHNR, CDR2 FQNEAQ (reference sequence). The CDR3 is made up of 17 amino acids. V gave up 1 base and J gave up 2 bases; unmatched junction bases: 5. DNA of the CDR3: TGTGCCAGCAGCTTAGGAGGGACTAGCGGGACAGCCTACGAGCAGTACTTC. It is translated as CASSLGGTSGTAYEQYF.

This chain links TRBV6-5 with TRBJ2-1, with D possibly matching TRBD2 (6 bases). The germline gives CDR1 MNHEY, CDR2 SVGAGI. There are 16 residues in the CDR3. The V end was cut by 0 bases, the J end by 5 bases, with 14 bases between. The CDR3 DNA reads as TGTGCCAGCAGTTACTCTGGGGGGAAATCAAACAATGAGCAGTTCTTC. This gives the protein CASSYSGGKSNNEQFF.

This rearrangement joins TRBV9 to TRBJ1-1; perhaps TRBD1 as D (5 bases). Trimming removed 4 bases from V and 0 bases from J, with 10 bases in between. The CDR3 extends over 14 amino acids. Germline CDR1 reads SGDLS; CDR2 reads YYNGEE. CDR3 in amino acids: CASSRQSMNTEAFF. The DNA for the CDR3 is TGTGCCAGCAGCCGACAGTCAATGAACACTGAAGCTTTCTTT.